One and the same sample provided the 28 T cell receptor beta chains below, sequenced in a study of T cell responses to AZD1222 COVID-19 vaccine. TCRdb's table, derived via immunoSEQ multiplex PCR, lists solely in-frame clones and lacks some. The table has fewer than 120,000 clones, approximately 90% seen once. This specimen consisted of peripheral blood, obtained 28 days after the second AZD1222 dose. Source of these receptors: an adult who received the AZD1222 COVID-19 vaccine.

This chain links TRBV5-1 with TRBJ2-7; TRBD2 matches at 9 bases. The CDR3 is 14 residues long. The V gene's germline CDR1 is SGHRS and CDR2 YFSETQ. The V and J ends lost 6 bases and 0 bases, in that order; junction bases with no gene match: 4. The CDR3 DNA sequence: TGCGCCAGCACTCTAGCGGGAACCTCCTACGAGCAGTACTTC. Translation gives CASTLAGTSYEQYF.

The CDR3 sequence is CARSSRGRGGYTF. In DNA, the CDR3 is TGTGCCAGAAGCTCCAGGGGGCGCGGGGGCTACACCTTC. The chain recombines TRBV5-3 with TRBJ1-2; 8 nucleotides match TRBD1. TRBV5-3 is sorted into the ORF group, with uncertain function. Trimming at V came to 3 bases and at J to 8 bases, leaving 6 bases not matched to a gene. The CDR3 has 13 amino acids.

V gene TRBV11-1 combines with J gene TRBJ2-7, with D perhaps matching TRBD2 (6 bases). The CDR3 runs to 15 residues. The V and J ends lost 5 bases and 4 bases respectively, with 18 bases between them. The V gene's germline CDR1 is SGHAT and CDR2 FQDESV (reference sequence). The CDR3 nucleotides are TGTGCCAGCAGCCTCGGGAGAGGGGTACCATACGAGCAGTACTTC. Encoded protein: CASSLGRGVPYEQYF. Supplemented by reference TRBV11-1 and TRBJ2-7, the full variable domain reads EAEVAQSPRYKITEKSQAVAFWCDPISGHATLYWYRQILGQGPELLVQFQDESVVDDSQLPKDRFSAERLKGVDSTLKIQPAELGDSAMYLCASSLGRGVPYEQYFGPGTRLTVT.

This chain connects TRBV7-3 to TRBJ1-2, with 11 bases matching TRBD1. After removal of 5 bases from V and 8 bases from J, the junction contained 4 bases not matched to a gene. Germline CDR1 SGHTA, CDR2 FQGTGA. This CDR3 comprises 13 residues. CDR3 protein: CASSLGQGEGYTF. CDR3 nucleotides: TGTGCCAGCAGCCTGGGACAGGGGGAGGGCTACACCTTC. Using reference TRBV7-3 and TRBJ1-2 for the parts outside the CDR3, the full variable domain is GAGVSQTPSNKVTEKGKYVELRCDPISGHTALYWYRQSLGQGPEFLIYFQGTGAADDSGLPNDRFFAVRPEGSVSTLKIQRTERGDSAVYLCASSLGQGEGYTFGSGTRLTVV.

The chain employs TRBV5-1 and TRBJ1-2; no clear D. Trimming shortened V by 4 bases and J by 1 base, and 11 bases separated the two germline ends. CDR1 SGHRS and CDR2 YFSETQ come from the germline V gene. The CDR3 runs 14 residues. The CDR3 protein is CASSKDTDNYGYTF. CDR3 bases: TGCGCCAGCAGCAAGGATACAGATAACTATGGCTACACCTTC.

This chain links TRBV2 with TRBJ1-6; D uncertain. Germline CDR1 SNHLY, CDR2 FYNNEI. Trimming left V 8 bases short and J 5 bases short, with 13 bases between. CDR3 length equals 14 residues. Here the CDR3 DNA reads TGTGCCAGCTTTTACAGCCTGAATAATTCACCCCTCCACTTT. It yields the protein CASFYSLNNSPLHF.

The chain links TRBV27 to TRBJ2-1; D call uncertain. Germline values: CDR1 MNHEY, CDR2 SMNVEV (reference sequence). The CDR3 spans 15 residues. Between the trimmed V and J ends, which lost 7 bases and 0 bases, there was a span of 13 bases. The CDR3 region is CASTSSPSSYNEQFF. Written as DNA, the CDR3 is TGTGCCAGCACCTCGTCTCCGAGCTCCTACAATGAGCAGTTCTTC.

The chain is built from TRBV25-1 and TRBJ1-4, with unresolved D. The CDR3 covers 11 residues. Trimming cost V 4 bases and J 8 bases, with 5 bases left between them. Germline V lookup: CDR1 MGHDK, CDR2 SYGVNS. The CDR3, as DNA: TGTGCCAGCAGTGTGCGGGAAAAACTGTTTTTT. It yields the protein CASSVREKLFF.

The rearrangement joins TRBV3-1 (or the pseudogene TRBV3-2) to TRBJ1-1; TRBD1 aligns across 10 bases. V lost 3 bases and J lost 6; bases outside the gene matches: 7. The germline CDR1 and CDR2 sequences are LGHDT and YNNKEL (reference sequence). This CDR3 region has 15 residues. The CDR3 protein is CASSHGQGGIAEAFF. The CDR3 DNA is TGTGCCAGCAGCCACGGACAGGGGGGAATCGCTGAAGCTTTCTTT.

J is TRBJ2-5 and V is TRBV29-1; possible D gene TRBD1, 6 bases. This CDR3 spans 14 amino acids. Trimming removed 4 bases from V and 5 bases from J, with 17 bases in between. Germline V CDR1 and CDR2: SQVTM, ANQGSEA. For the CDR3, the DNA is TGCAGCGTTGGGTGGCGGCAGGGGACGGAGACCCAGTACTTC. It codes for CSVGWRQGTETQYF. The complete variable domain, with remaining parts taken from reference TRBV29-1 and TRBJ2-5, reads SAVISQKPSRDICQRGTSLTIQCQVDSQVTMMFWYRQQPGQSLTLIATANQGSEATYESGFVIDKFPISRPNLTFSTLTVSNMSPEDSSIYLCSVGWRQGTETQYFGPGTRLLVL.

Turning to this clone: This same CDR3 is encoded by further DNA sequences in the sample. The chain links TRBV18 to TRBJ1-5; D not resolved. The V end lost 2 bases, the J end lost 3 bases, and 2 bases lay between the germline ends. The CDR3 runs 12 residues. Germline lookup yields CDR1 KGHSH and CDR2 LQKENI. The CDR3 protein is CASSPDNQPQHF. CDR3 nucleotides: TGTGCCAGCTCACCAGACAATCAGCCCCAGCATTTT.

This chain uses TRBV18 with TRBJ1-5; 10 bases align to TRBD1. Germline V gene data show CDR1 as KGHSH and CDR2 as LQKENI. V shed 5 bases, J shed 3 bases, and the junction held 7 bases outside the gene matches. The CDR3 is made up of 16 amino acids. CDR3 protein: CASSAKDRGNNQPQHF. The CDR3, as DNA: TGTGCCAGCTCAGCAAAGGACAGGGGGAACAATCAGCCCCAGCATTTT.

CDR3 region: CASSLGGTDLNEKLFF. In DNA form, the CDR3 reads TGCGCCAGCAGCTTGGGGGGGACGGATCTTAATGAAAAACTGTTTTTT. This chain connects TRBV5-1 to TRBJ1-4, with D possibly matching TRBD1 (5 bases). Germline assignment: CDR1 SGHRS and CDR2 YFSETQ. V gave up 0 bases and J gave up 4 bases, with 13 bases separating them. This CDR3 region has 16 residues.

V and J are TRBV6-1 and TRBJ2-7, with D hard to call. The germline V and J ends were trimmed by 1 base and 5 bases, with 9 bases remaining between them. In germline, CDR1 is MNHNS, CDR2 SASEGT. This CDR3 region has 13 residues. CDR3 sequence: CASSEVASDEQYF. The DNA for the CDR3 is TGTGCCAGCAGTGAAGTGGCTAGTGACGAGCAGTACTTC.

V gene TRBV28 combines with J gene TRBJ1-4; 11 nucleotides match TRBD1. Germline V gives CDR1 MDHEN, CDR2 SYDVKM. Unmatched junction bases numbered 4, after V lost 5 bases and J lost 5 bases. CDR3 size: 15 residues. CDR3 DNA sequence: TGTGCCAGCAGTCGGAGGACAGGGGGCAATGAAAAACTGTTTTTT. Encoded protein: CASSRRTGGNEKLFF.

The genes are TRBV12-3 or TRBV12-4 and TRBJ1-4, with D hard to call. The CDR3 is 13 residues long. V was shortened by 3 bases and J by 5 bases, with 7 bases between the two germline ends. CDR3 nucleotide sequence: TGTGCCAGCAGTTTCGGGGAAAATGAAAAACTGTTTTTT. Translating it yields CASSFGENEKLFF.

This rearrangement joins TRBV3-1 (or the pseudogene TRBV3-2) to TRBJ2-5; the D gene is possibly TRBD1 (5 bases). Trimming took off 0 bases at V and 7 bases at J, with 12 bases between the two ends. The CDR3 covers 14 residues. Germline-derived CDR1 and CDR2 are LGHDT and YNNKEL (reference sequence). The DNA for the CDR3 is TGTGCCAGCAGCCAAGAGGTCCAGGGTGGGACCCAGTACTTC. This codes for CASSQEVQGGTQYF.

The chain combines TRBV12-3 or TRBV12-4 with TRBJ1-1; TRBD1 might be the D (6 bases). The V gene lost 2 bases and the J gene lost 4 bases, with 8 bases spanning the gap. This CDR3 spans 13 amino acids. CDR3 DNA: TGTGCCAGCAGTTTAACAGGGCTCACTGAAGCTTTCTTT. It yields the protein CASSLTGLTEAFF.

The chain has TRBV18 and TRBJ1-1, with 9 nucleotides matching TRBD1. V gave up 3 bases and J gave up 8 bases; unmatched junction bases: 10. Germline CDR1 and CDR2: KGHSH and LQKENI. The CDR3 totals 15 residues. In DNA form, the CDR3 reads TGTGCCAGCTCACCGCTAGGACAGGGGAAGAGAGAAGCTTTCTTT. Residues: CASSPLGQGKREAFF.

The chain employs TRBV28 and TRBJ1-1; a possible D gene is TRBD1 (6 bases). CDR1 and CDR2 (germline): MDHEN, SYDVKM. Trimming left V 6 bases short and J 5 bases short, with 13 bases between. CDR3 length: 13 amino acids. In nucleotides, the CDR3 is TGTGCCAGCAGGGCAGGGGCGGGAACTGAAGCTTTCTTT. It encodes CASRAGAGTEAFF. Supplemented by reference TRBV28 and TRBJ1-1, the full variable domain reads DVKVTQSSRYLVKRTGEKVFLECVQDMDHENMFWYRQDPGLGLRLIYFSYDVKMKEKGDIPEGYSVSREKKERFSLILESASTNQTSMYLCASRAGAGTEAFFGQGTRLTVV.

The chain links TRBV7-9 to TRBJ2-1, with D possibly TRBD2 on 5 matching bases. The CDR3 consists of 17 residues. V dropped 5 bases and J dropped 7 bases, with 24 bases sitting between them. Germline V gene lookup returns CDR1 SEHNR and CDR2 FQNEAQ (reference sequence). The CDR3 DNA reads TGTGCCAGCAGCCGGGCCGTCGGGAAACCCAGGATGAATGAGCAGTTCTTC. This translates into CASSRAVGKPRMNEQFF.

Here the CDR3 reads CASSPWNTGELFF. The CDR3 region has the DNA TGTGCCAGCAGCCCGTGGAACACCGGGGAGCTGTTTTTT. The V gene is TRBV6-5, the J gene TRBJ2-2; D is ambiguous. Germline loops: CDR1 MNHEY, CDR2 SVGAGI. The CDR3 extends over 13 amino acids. Trimming took 6 bases from V and 1 from J, leaving 6 bases between them.

The V and J genes are TRBV5-1 and TRBJ2-6; D might be TRBD2 (5 bases). The germline CDR1 and CDR2 sequences are SGHRS and YFSETQ. Trimming took off 4 bases at V and 1 base at J, with 12 bases between the two ends. The CDR3 is 16 amino acids. CDR3 in amino acids: CASSPTSGSGANVLTF. In nucleotides, the CDR3 is TGCGCCAGCAGCCCCACTTCGGGGTCTGGGGCCAACGTCCTGACTTTC.

The chain links TRBV6-1 to TRBJ2-3; TRBD2 aligns across 14 bases. Germline lookup yields CDR1 MNHNS and CDR2 SASEGT. The CDR3 is 18 amino acids. Losses at the gene ends were 2 bases for V and 4 bases for J; bases not matched to a gene: 8. CDR3 DNA sequence: TGTGCCAGCAGTGAAACCGAGCCGGGACTAGCGGGAGCAGATACGCAGTATTTT. Its translation is CASSETEPGLAGADTQYF.

This sequence joins TRBV24-1 and TRBJ1-2; D ambiguous. The CDR3 contains 14 residues. Germline CDR1 KGHDR, CDR2 SFDVKD. Trimming shortened V by 4 bases and J by 4 bases, and 12 bases separated the two germline ends. The CDR3 sequence: CATSDSAKTYGYTF. The DNA for the CDR3 is TGTGCCACCAGTGACTCAGCTAAAACCTATGGCTACACCTTC.

In nucleotides, the CDR3 is TGTGCCAGCAGTTTTGGGGCCTACGAGCAGTACTTC. The encoded protein is CASSFGAYEQYF. The chain carries TRBV28 and TRBJ2-7; D is uncertain. The germline V gene has CDR1 MDHEN and CDR2 SYDVKM. V was pared by 3 bases and J by 2 bases, with 5 bases between. The CDR3 runs to 12 residues.

The J gene is TRBJ2-1, the V gene TRBV6-5; D call uncertain. This CDR3 is 15 amino acids long. Germline V gives CDR1 MNHEY, CDR2 SVGAGI. The V end lost 4 bases, the J end lost 0 bases, and 10 bases lay between the germline ends. The CDR3 DNA reads TGTGCCAGCAGTTCGACCCGAAGCTCCTACAATGAGCAGTTCTTC. Translation: CASSSTRSSYNEQFF.

The chain links TRBV28 to TRBJ1-2; tentatively, D is TRBD1 (6 bases). The ends were cut back, 4 bases at V and 3 bases at J, with 9 bases in the middle. Germline assignment: CDR1 MDHEN and CDR2 SYDVKM. The CDR3 is made up of 13 amino acids. The CDR3 DNA reads TGTGCCAGCAGTTCCGGACAGTACTATGGCTACACCTTC. Residues: CASSSGQYYGYTF.